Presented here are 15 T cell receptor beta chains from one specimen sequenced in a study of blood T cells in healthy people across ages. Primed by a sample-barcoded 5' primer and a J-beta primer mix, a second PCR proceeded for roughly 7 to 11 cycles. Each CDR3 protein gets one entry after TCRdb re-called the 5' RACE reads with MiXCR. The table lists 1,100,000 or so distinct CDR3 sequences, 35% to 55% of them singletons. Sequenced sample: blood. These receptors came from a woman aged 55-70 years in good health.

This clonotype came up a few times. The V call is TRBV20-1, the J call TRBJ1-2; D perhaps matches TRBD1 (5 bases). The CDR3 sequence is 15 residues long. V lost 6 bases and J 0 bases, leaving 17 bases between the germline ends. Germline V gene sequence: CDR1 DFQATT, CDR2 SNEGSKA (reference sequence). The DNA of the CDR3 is TGCAGTGCGGCGAATGTTGGGGGGTCTAACTATGGCTACACCTTC. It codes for CSAANVGGSNYGYTF.

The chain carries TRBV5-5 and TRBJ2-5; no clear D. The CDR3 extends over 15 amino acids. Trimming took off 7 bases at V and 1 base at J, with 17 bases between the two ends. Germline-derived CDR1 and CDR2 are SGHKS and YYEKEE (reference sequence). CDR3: CASEIISAPQETQYF. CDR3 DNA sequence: TGTGCCAGCGAGATCATTTCGGCCCCCCAAGAGACCCAGTACTTC.

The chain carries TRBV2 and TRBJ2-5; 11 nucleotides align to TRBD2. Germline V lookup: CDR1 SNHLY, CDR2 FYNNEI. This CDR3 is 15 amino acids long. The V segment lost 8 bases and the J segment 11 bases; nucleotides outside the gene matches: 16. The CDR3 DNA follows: TGTGCCAGCCCTACTAGCGGGAGTAGGGGGCCTGAGCAGTACTTC. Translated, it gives CASPTSGSRGPEQYF. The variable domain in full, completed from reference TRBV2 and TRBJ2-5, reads EPEVTQTPSHQVTQMGQEVILRCVPISNHLYFYWYRQILGQKVEFLVSFYNNEISEKSEIFDDQFSVERPDGSNFTLKIRSTKLEDSAMYFCASPTSGSRGPEQYFGPGTRLLVL.

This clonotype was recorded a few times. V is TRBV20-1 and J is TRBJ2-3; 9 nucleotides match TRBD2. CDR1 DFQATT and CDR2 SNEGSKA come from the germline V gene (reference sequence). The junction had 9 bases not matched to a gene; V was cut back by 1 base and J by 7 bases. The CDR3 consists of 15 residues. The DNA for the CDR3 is TGCAGTGCTAGAGTGGGTAGCGGGAGTTTGAATACGCAGTATTTT. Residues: CSARVGSGSLNTQYF.

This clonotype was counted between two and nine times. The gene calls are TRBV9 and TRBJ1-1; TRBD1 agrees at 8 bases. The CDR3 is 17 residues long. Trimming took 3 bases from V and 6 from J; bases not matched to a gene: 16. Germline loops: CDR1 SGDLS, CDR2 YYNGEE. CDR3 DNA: TGTGCCAGCAGCGGAGGGACAGGCTATGGGGTGGGCGCTGAAGCTTTCTTT. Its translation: CASSGGTGYGVGAEAFF. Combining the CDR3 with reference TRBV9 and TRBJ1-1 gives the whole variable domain DSGVTQTPKHLITATGQRVTLRCSPRSGDLSVYWYQQSLDQGLQFLIQYYNGEERAKGNILERFSAQQFPDLHSELNLSSLELGDSALYFCASSGGTGYGVGAEAFFGQGTRLTVV.

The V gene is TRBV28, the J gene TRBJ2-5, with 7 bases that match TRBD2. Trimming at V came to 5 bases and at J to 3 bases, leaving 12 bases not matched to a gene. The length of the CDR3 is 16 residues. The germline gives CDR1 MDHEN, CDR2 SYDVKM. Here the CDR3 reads CASSHGLDRSKETQYF. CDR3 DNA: TGTGCCAGCAGTCATGGACTAGATAGGAGTAAAGAGACCCAGTACTTC.

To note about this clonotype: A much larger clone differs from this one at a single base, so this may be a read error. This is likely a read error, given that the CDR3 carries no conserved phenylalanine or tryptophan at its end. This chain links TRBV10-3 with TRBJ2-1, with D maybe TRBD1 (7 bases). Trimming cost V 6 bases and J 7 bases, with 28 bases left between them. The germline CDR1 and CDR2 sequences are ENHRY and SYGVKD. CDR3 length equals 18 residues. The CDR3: CAIRGPTQGEAPGNEQFL. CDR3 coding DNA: TGTGCCATCAGAGGGCCTACCCAGGGGGAGGCACCGGGTAATGAGCAGTTCCTC.

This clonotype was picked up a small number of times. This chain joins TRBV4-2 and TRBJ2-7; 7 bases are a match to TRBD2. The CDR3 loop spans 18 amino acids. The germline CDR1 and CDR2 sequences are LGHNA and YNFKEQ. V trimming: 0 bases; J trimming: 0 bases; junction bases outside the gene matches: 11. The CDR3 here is CASSQDFVRERSSYEQYF. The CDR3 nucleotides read TGTGCCAGCAGCCAAGATTTCGTGCGGGAGCGAAGCTCCTACGAGCAGTACTTC.

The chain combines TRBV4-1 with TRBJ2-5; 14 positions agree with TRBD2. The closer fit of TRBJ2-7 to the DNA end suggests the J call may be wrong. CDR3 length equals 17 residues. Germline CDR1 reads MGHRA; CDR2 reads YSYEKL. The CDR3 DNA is TGCGCCAGCAGCCAAGATGAGACTAGCGGGAGGGTATACGAGCAGTACTTC. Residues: CASSQDETSGRVYEQYF.

DNA of the CDR3: TGTGCCAGCAGTTCCGTCTCAAATACGCAGTATTTT. Amino acid sequence: CASSSVSNTQYF. This chain uses TRBV27 with TRBJ2-3; D uncertain. Looked up from germline, CDR1 is MNHEY and CDR2 is SMNVEV (reference sequence). The ends were cut back, 4 bases at V and 7 bases at J, with 9 bases in the middle. The CDR3 has 12 residues.

The CDR3 here is CASSYGAFYSNQPQHF. In DNA form, the CDR3 reads TGTGCCAGCAGCTATGGAGCATTTTATAGCAATCAGCCCCAGCATTTT. This chain uses TRBV7-2 with TRBJ1-5; D unresolved. V was shortened by 4 bases and J by 0 bases, with 13 bases between the two germline ends. In germline, CDR1 is SGHTA, CDR2 FQGNSA. The CDR3 spans 16 residues.

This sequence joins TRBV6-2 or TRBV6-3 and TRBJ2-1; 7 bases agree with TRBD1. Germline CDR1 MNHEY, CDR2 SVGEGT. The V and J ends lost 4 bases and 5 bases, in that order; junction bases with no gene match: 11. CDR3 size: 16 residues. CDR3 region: CASSFPQGETNNEQFF. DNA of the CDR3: TGTGCCAGCAGTTTCCCGCAGGGGGAGACTAACAATGAGCAGTTCTTC.

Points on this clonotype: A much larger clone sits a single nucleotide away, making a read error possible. CDR3: CASSLDSSLNICNEQFF. The CDR3, as DNA: TGTGCCAGCAGCTTGGACAGCTCCCTGAACATCTGCAATGAGCAGTTCTTC. The gene calls are TRBV7-9 and TRBJ2-1, with D perhaps TRBD1 (6 bases). Germline CDR1 SEHNR, CDR2 FQNEAQ (reference sequence). The CDR3 length is 17 residues. V dropped 3 bases and J dropped 6 bases, with 21 bases sitting between them.

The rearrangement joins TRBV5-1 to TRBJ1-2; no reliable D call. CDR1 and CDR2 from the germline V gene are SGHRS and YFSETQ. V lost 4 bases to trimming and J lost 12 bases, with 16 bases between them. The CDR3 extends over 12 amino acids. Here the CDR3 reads CASSPRESGNTF. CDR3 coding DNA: TGCGCCAGCAGCCCCCGGGAGTCTGGAAACACCTTC.

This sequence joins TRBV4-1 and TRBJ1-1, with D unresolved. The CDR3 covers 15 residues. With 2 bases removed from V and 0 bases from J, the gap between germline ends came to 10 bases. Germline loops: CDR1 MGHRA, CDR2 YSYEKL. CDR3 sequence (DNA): TGCGCCAGCAGCCAATTTTTGCCGTTGAACACTGAAGCTTTCTTT. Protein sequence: CASSQFLPLNTEAFF.